A single sample is the source of the 19 T cell receptor beta chains below, sequenced in a study of blood T cell repertoires in COVID-19. Some clones are missing from TCRdb's copy, which holds only in-frame ones; the method was immunoSEQ multiplex PCR. This table holds some 170,000 clones, 90% found once. Sequences were obtained from peripheral blood. These receptors were obtained from a man aged 55-75 years with active or convalescent COVID-19.

The chain recombines TRBV19 with TRBJ1-1; D uncertain. Germline CDR1 and CDR2: LNHDA and SQIVND (reference sequence). V was clipped by 2 bases and J by 1 base, with 8 bases between them. This CDR3 is built from 14 residues. This chain's CDR3 is CASSIMRGNTEAFF. CDR3 sequence (DNA): TGTGCCAGTAGTATAATGCGGGGGAACACTGAAGCTTTCTTT.

V gene TRBV6-5 combines with J gene TRBJ1-6; D is unclear. CDR3 length equals 12 residues. The V end lost 4 bases, the J end lost 7 bases, and 5 bases lay between the germline ends. CDR1 and CDR2 (germline): MNHEY, SVGAGI. Written as DNA, the CDR3 is TGTGCCAGCAGTTCCCGGAATTCACCCCTCCACTTT. Amino acid sequence: CASSSRNSPLHF.

This chain joins TRBV7-6 and TRBJ2-5; 8 bases are shared with TRBD1. The CDR3 runs 18 residues. V lost 5 bases and J lost 5; bases outside the gene matches: 19. Germline CDR1 reads SGHVS; CDR2 reads FNYEAQ. The CDR3 is CASSPSPAGGAGRETQYF. The CDR3 nucleotides are TGTGCCAGCAGCCCTTCTCCGGCAGGGGGCGCCGGCCGGGAGACCCAGTACTTC.

This sequence joins TRBV5-4 and TRBJ2-7, with D tentatively TRBD1 (6 bases). The CDR3 is made up of 14 amino acids. Trimming took 3 bases from V and 2 from J, leaving 12 bases between them. Germline CDR1 and CDR2: SGHNT and YYREEE (reference sequence). The CDR3 protein is CASSYLQGPYEQYF. CDR3 sequence (DNA): TGTGCCAGCAGCTATTTACAGGGCCCCTACGAGCAGTACTTC.

The chain has TRBV19 and TRBJ1-1; 8 bases are shared with TRBD1. The CDR3 has 13 residues. Unmatched junction bases numbered 7, after V lost 8 bases and J lost 5 bases. CDR1 is LNHDA and CDR2 is SQIVND in the germline V gene (reference sequence). The CDR3 here is CASRFQGATEAFF. The CDR3 bases are TGTGCCAGTCGCTTTCAGGGGGCAACTGAAGCTTTCTTT. The full variable domain, its missing parts supplied by reference TRBV19 and TRBJ1-1, is DGGITQSPKYLFRKEGQNVTLSCEQNLNHDAMYWYRQDPGQGLRLIYYSQIVNDFQKGDIAEGYSVSREKKESFPLTVTSAQKNPTAFYLCASRFQGATEAFFGQGTRLTVV.

This sequence joins TRBV11-3 and TRBJ1-1, with D possibly being TRBD1 (5 bases). V lost 5 bases and J lost 1, with 8 bases in between. The germline V gene has CDR1 SGHNT and CDR2 YENEEA. This CDR3 spans 13 amino acids. The CDR3 spells CASSQGQNTEAFF. CDR3 nucleotides: TGTGCCAGCAGCCAGGGTCAGAACACTGAAGCTTTCTTT.

The chain couples TRBV12-2 to TRBJ2-7; the table's TRBD2 call for D was not verified on the DNA. TRBV12-2 is termed a pseudogene. The CDR3 contains 16 residues. CDR3 loop: CASRLVPRGDSYEQYF. CDR3 bases: TGTGCAAGTCGCTTAGTCCCGCGGGGGGACTCCTACGAGCAGTACTTC.

This chain links TRBV10-1 with TRBJ1-1; TRBD1 aligns across 9 bases. There are 14 residues in the CDR3. Germline loops: CDR1 WNHNN, CDR2 SYGVQD (reference sequence). V was clipped by 4 bases and J by 8 bases; unmatched bases: 8. The CDR3 is CASSVNRGLAEAFF. CDR3 DNA: TGCGCCAGCAGTGTCAACAGGGGGCTAGCGGAAGCTTTCTTT.

The chain uses TRBV2 and TRBJ1-3, with 7 bases lining up with TRBD1. The germline CDR1 and CDR2 sequences are SNHLY and FYNNEI. The trim removed 4 bases at V and 0 bases at J, leaving 3 bases unmatched. CDR3 length: 15 residues. CDR3 residues: CASSATGASGNTIYF. The CDR3 DNA is TGTGCCAGCAGTGCCACAGGGGCCTCTGGAAACACCATATATTTT. Complete variable domain (other parts from reference TRBV2 and TRBJ1-3): EPEVTQTPSHQVTQMGQEVILRCVPISNHLYFYWYRQILGQKVEFLVSFYNNEISEKSEIFDDQFSVERPDGSNFTLKIRSTKLEDSAMYFCASSATGASGNTIYFGEGSWLTVV.

V gene TRBV11-2 combines with J gene TRBJ1-1; D is ambiguous. The V end lost 3 bases, the J end lost 2 bases, and 7 bases lay between the germline ends. The CDR3 totals 13 residues. Germline CDR1 is SGHAT and CDR2 is FQNNGV. DNA of the CDR3: TGTGCCAGCAGCTTTACAGAAAACACTGAAGCTTTCTTT. This sequence encodes CASSFTENTEAFF.

This clone was detected only once. The J gene is TRBJ2-5, the V gene TRBV27; D possibly corresponds to TRBD2 (6 bases). Germline V CDR1 and CDR2: MNHEY, SMNVEV (reference sequence). The CDR3 spans 15 residues. V was clipped by 4 bases and J by 3 bases, with 15 bases between them. CDR3 region: CASSSRGSGKETQYF. For the CDR3, the DNA is TGTGCCAGCAGTTCCCGGGGGAGTGGAAAAGAGACCCAGTACTTC.

This CDR3 reads CAWDRSSGNTIYF. The CDR3 nucleotides are TGTGCCTGGGACAGGAGCTCTGGAAACACCATATATTTT. The V and J genes are TRBV30 and TRBJ1-3; D might be TRBD1 (6 bases). From germline, CDR1 is GTSNPN and CDR2 SVGIG (reference sequence). V lost 5 bases and J lost 0, with 8 bases in between. The CDR3 extends over 13 amino acids.

This sequence joins TRBV19 and TRBJ1-5; D ambiguous. The CDR3 covers 15 residues. CDR1 and CDR2 (germline): LNHDA, SQIVND (reference sequence). V dropped 3 bases and J dropped 2 bases, with 11 bases sitting between them. The DNA for the CDR3 is TGTGCCAGTAGTATTAGCGGTCTAGGCAATCAGCCCCAGCATTTT. Amino acids: CASSISGLGNQPQHF.

CDR3 protein: CASSYNVGGYEQYF. CDR3 sequence (DNA): TGTGCCAGCAGTTACAATGTCGGGGGGTACGAGCAGTACTTC. The chain uses TRBV6-5 and TRBJ2-7, with 7 bases fitting TRBD2. The J segment lost 4 bases and the V segment lost 2 bases, leaving 5 bases of the junction unmatched. This CDR3 is 14 amino acids long. The germline CDR1 and CDR2 sequences are MNHEY and SVGAGI.

The CDR3 sequence is CASSLGGTGAEETQYF. In DNA, the CDR3 is TGTGCCAGCAGCTTAGGGGGGACAGGGGCTGAAGAGACCCAGTACTTC. The J gene is TRBJ2-5, the V gene TRBV7-2; TRBD1 aligns across 10 bases. The CDR3 loop spans 16 amino acids. V lost 1 base, J lost 3 bases, and 5 bases stayed unmatched. Germline V gives CDR1 SGHTA, CDR2 FQGNSA.

This clone was picked up one time. This chain joins TRBV5-1 and TRBJ2-2; 8 nucleotides line up with TRBD1. After removal of 0 bases from V and 8 bases from J, the junction contained 9 bases not matched to a gene. From germline, CDR1 is SGHRS and CDR2 YFSETQ. This CDR3 has 16 residues. CDR3 sequence: CASSLGVTGAPGELFF. The CDR3, as DNA: TGCGCCAGCAGCTTGGGCGTGACAGGGGCCCCTGGGGAGCTGTTTTTT.

The chain joins TRBV10-1 to TRBJ1-2; D may be TRBD1 (5 bases). The CDR3 is 16 amino acids. CDR1 and CDR2 (germline): WNHNN, SYGVQD (reference sequence). Trimming pared 6 bases from V and 7 bases from J, leaving 24 bases between. CDR3 loop: CASSPQGRPGLIGYTF. The CDR3 bases are TGCGCCAGCAGCCCGCAGGGCCGCCCAGGGCTCATTGGCTACACCTTC.

The chain recombines TRBV3-1 (or the pseudogene TRBV3-2) with TRBJ1-3; D is unclear. The CDR3 is 14 residues long. The ends were cut back, 4 bases at V and 0 bases at J, with 7 bases in the middle. From germline, CDR1 is LGHDT and CDR2 YNNKEL (reference sequence). This CDR3 is CASSLAFSGNTIYF. CDR3 nucleotides: TGTGCCAGCAGCCTCGCGTTCTCTGGAAACACCATATATTTT.

The chain carries TRBV5-1 and TRBJ1-2; 8 bases are shared with TRBD1. With 5 bases clipped from V and 6 bases from J, the junction kept 12 bases outside the gene matches. CDR1 SGHRS and CDR2 YFSETQ come from the germline V gene. The CDR3 has 15 amino acids. Here the CDR3 reads CASRRSSGGPNGYTF. The CDR3 bases are TGCGCCAGCAGACGGTCTTCAGGGGGCCCCAATGGCTACACCTTC.